Below, 2 T cell receptor beta chains from the same sample are listed, as sequenced in a study of T cells in Graves' hyperthyroidism and ophthalmopathy. TCR beta CDR3 region amplification was performed from RNA transcripts. Primed by the HTBI set, a first-round RT-PCR was run on the TCR CDR3. TCRdb redid the calling of the multiplex PCR reads with MiXCR, one entry per CDR3 protein. The repertoire holds roughly 750,000 distinct CDR3 sequences, with approximately 16% as singletons. The sample comprised blood. The source is a man younger than 30 with Graves' hyperthyroidism.

The J gene is TRBJ2-1, the V gene TRBV30, with D perhaps matching TRBD1 or TRBD2 (6 bases each). This CDR3 has 17 residues. V dropped 1 base and J dropped 14 bases, with 30 bases sitting between them. CDR1 and CDR2 from the germline V gene are GTSNPN and SVGIG (reference sequence). This CDR3 reads CAWSGTGSGLRGRGKFF. The CDR3 DNA follows: TGTGCCTGGAGTGGGACGGGGTCCGGACTCCGGGGGCGAGGGAAGTTCTTC.

Note on this clonotype: Germline is not matched at one junction end, which may reflect a read error. CDR3 DNA: TGTGCCAGTTCACTAGGCAATGTGCAGTTCTTC. Amino acid sequence: CASSLGNVQFF. This rearrangement joins TRBV28 to TRBJ2-1; tentative D call: TRBD2 (5 bases). The CDR3 is made up of 11 amino acids. CDR1 MDHEN and CDR2 SYDVKM come from the germline V gene.